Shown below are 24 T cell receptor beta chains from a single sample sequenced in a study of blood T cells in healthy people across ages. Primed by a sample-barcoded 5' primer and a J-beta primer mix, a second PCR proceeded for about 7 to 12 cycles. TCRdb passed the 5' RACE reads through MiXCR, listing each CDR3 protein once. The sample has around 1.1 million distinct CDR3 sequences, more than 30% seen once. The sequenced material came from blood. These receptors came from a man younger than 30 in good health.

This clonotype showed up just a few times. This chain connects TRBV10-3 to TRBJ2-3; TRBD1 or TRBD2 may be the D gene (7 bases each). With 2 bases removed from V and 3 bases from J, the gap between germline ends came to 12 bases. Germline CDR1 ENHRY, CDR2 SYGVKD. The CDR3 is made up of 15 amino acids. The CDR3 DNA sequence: TGTGCCATCAGTGAGGGGAGGGGGCTGACAGATACGCAGTATTTT. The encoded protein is CAISEGRGLTDTQYF.

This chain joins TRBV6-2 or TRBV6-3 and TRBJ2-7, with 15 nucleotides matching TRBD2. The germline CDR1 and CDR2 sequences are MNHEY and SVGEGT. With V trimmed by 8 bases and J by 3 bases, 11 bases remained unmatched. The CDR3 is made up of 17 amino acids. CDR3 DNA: TGTGCCAGCTCAACCGGGACTAGCGGGAGGCATAACTACGAGCAGTACTTC. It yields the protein CASSTGTSGRHNYEQYF.

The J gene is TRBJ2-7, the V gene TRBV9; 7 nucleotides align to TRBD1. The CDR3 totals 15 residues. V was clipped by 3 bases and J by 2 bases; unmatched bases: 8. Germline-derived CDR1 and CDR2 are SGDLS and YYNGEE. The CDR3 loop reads CASSGTTGSTYEQYF. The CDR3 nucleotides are TGTGCCAGCAGCGGAACGACAGGGTCTACCTACGAGCAGTACTTC.

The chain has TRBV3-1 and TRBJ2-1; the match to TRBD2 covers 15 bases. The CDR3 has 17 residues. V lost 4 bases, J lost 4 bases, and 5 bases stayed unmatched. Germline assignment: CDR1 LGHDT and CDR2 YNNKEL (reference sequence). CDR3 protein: CASSPKGLAGGYNEQFF. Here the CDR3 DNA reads TGTGCCAGCAGCCCAAAAGGACTAGCGGGGGGGTACAATGAGCAGTTCTTC.

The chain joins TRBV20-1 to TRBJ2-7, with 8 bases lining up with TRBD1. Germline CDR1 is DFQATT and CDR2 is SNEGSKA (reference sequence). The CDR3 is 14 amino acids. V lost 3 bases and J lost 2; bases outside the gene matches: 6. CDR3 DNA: TGCAGTGCTAGTCCCGGGACAGGTACCTACGAGCAGTACTTC. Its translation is CSASPGTGTYEQYF.

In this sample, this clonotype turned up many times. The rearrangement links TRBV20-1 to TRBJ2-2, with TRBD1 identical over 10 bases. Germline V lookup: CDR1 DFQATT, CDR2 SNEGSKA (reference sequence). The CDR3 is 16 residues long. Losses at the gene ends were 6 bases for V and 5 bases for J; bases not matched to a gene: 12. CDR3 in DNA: TGCAGTGCCGAAGACCGGGACAGGGGAGAAACCGGGGAGCTGTTTTTT. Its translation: CSAEDRDRGETGELFF.

CDR3 sequence reads: CASSLADTLNTEAFF. CDR3 nucleotide sequence: TGCGCCAGCAGCTTGGCCGACACCTTGAACACTGAAGCTTTCTTT. This chain connects TRBV5-1 to TRBJ1-1; D not certain. Trimming removed 0 bases at V and 0 bases at J, with 9 bases between. Germline V gene lookup returns CDR1 SGHRS and CDR2 YFSETQ. The CDR3 runs to 15 residues.

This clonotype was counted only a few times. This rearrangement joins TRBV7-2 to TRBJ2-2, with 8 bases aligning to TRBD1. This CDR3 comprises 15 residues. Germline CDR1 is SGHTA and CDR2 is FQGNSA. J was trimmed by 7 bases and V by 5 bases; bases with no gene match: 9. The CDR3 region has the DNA TGTGCCAGCAGCCAACGGACAGGGATTAACGGGGAGCTGTTTTTT. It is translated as CASSQRTGINGELFF.

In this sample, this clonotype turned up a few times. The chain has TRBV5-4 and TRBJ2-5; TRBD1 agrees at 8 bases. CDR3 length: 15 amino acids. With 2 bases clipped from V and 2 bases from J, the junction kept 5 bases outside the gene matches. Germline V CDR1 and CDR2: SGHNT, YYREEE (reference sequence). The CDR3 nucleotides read TGTGCCAGCAGCTTTCAGGGGGCGGGGCAAGAGACCCAGTACTTC. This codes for CASSFQGAGQETQYF.

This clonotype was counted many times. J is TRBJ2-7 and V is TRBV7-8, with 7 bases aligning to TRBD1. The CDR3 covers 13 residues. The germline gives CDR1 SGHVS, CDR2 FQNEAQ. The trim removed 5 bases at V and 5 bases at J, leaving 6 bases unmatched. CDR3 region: CASSMTGWHEQYF. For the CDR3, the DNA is TGTGCCAGCAGCATGACAGGGTGGCACGAGCAGTACTTC.

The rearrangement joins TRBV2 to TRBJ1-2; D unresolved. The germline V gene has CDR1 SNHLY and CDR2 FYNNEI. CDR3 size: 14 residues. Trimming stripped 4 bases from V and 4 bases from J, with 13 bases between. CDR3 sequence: CASSATDFFYGYTF. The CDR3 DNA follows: TGTGCCAGCAGTGCAACAGATTTTTTCTATGGCTACACCTTC.

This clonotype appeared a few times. In DNA form, the CDR3 reads TGTGCCAGCAGCAAATCAGGGGGCAAAGATACGCAGTATTTT. This translates into CASSKSGGKDTQYF. V usage is TRBV21-1 and J usage is TRBJ2-3; the D call in the table, TRBD1, was not verified against the DNA. TRBV21-1 corresponds to a pseudogene. The CDR3 is made up of 14 amino acids.

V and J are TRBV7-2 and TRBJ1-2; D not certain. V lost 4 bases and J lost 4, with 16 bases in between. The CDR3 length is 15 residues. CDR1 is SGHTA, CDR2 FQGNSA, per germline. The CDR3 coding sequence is TGTGCCAGCAGCTCTCGGACGGATCCTTTCTATGGCTACACCTTC. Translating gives CASSSRTDPFYGYTF.

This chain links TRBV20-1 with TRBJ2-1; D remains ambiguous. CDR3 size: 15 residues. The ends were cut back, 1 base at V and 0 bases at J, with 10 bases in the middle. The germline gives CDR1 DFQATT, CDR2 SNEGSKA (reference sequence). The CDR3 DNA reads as TGCAGTGCTAGAGTTGGGCCAGGCTCCTACAATGAGCAGTTCTTC. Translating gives CSARVGPGSYNEQFF.

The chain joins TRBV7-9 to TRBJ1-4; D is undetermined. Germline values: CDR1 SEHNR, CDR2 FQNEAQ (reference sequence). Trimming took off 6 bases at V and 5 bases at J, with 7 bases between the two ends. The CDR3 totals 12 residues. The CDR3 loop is CASRSQNEKLFF. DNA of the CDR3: TGTGCCAGCAGGTCGCAGAATGAAAAACTGTTTTTT. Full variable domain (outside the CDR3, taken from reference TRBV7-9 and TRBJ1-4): DTGVSQNPRHKITKRGQNVTFRCDPISEHNRLYWYRQTLGQGPEFLTYFQNEAQLEKSRLLSDRFSAERPKGSFSTLEIQRTEQGDSAMYLCASRSQNEKLFFGSGTQLSVL.

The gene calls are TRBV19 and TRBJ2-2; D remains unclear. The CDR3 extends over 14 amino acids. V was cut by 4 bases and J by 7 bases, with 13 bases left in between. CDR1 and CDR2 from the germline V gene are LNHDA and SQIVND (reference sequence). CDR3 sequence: CASSTPMEYGELFF. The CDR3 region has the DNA TGTGCCAGTAGTACTCCCATGGAATACGGGGAGCTGTTTTTT.

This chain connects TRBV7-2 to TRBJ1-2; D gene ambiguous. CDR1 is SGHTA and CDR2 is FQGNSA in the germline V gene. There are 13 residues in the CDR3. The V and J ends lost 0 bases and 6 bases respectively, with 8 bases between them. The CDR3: CASSLAPRDGYTF. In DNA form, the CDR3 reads TGTGCCAGCAGCTTAGCGCCGAGGGATGGCTACACCTTC.

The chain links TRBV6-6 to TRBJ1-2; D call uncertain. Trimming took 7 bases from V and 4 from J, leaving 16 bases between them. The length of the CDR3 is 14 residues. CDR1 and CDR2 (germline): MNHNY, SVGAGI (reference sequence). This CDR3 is CASIEASGAYGYTF. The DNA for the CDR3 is TGTGCCAGCATAGAAGCGTCAGGAGCCTATGGCTACACCTTC.

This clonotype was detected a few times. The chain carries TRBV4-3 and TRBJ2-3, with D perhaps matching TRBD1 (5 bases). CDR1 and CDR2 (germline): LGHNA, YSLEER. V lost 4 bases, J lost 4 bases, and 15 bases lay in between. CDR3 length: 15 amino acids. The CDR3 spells CASSPRGLAPDTQYF. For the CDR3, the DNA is TGCGCCAGCAGCCCTAGGGGCCTCGCCCCAGATACGCAGTATTTT.

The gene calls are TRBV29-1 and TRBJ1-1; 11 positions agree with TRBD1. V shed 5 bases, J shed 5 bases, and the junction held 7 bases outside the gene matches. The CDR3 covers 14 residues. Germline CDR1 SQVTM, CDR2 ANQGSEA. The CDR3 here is CSVWDRGSRTEAFF. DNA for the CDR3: TGCAGCGTTTGGGACAGGGGGTCAAGGACTGAAGCTTTCTTT.

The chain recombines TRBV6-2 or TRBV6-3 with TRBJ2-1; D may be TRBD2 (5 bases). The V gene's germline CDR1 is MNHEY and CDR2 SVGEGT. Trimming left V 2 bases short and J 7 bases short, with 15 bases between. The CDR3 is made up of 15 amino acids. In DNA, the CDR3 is TGTGCCAGCAGTTACCGGTCGAGCGGTTTGAATGAGCAGTTCTTC. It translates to CASSYRSSGLNEQFF.

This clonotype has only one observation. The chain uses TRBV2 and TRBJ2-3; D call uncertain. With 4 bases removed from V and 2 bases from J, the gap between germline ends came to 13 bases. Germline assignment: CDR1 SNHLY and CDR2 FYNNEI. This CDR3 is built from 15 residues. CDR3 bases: TGTGCCAGCAGTGTTTCCGGGCTCATCACAGATACGCAGTATTTT. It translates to CASSVSGLITDTQYF.

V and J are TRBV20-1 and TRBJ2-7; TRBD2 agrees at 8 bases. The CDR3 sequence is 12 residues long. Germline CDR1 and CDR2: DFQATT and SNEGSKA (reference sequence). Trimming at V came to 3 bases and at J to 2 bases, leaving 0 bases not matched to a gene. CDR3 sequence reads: CSASGGAYEQYF. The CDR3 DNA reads TGCAGTGCTAGCGGGGGGGCCTACGAGCAGTACTTC.

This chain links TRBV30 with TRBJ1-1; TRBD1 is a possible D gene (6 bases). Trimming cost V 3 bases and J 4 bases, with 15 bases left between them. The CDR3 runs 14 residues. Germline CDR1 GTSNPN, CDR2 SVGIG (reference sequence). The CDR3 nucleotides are TGTGCCTGGAGGCCCCCGGTGGGGGCCACTGAAGCTTTCTTT. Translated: CAWRPPVGATEAFF.